The 9 T cell receptor beta chains presented below share a single source sample, sequenced in a study of control samples from healthy donors and cancer patients. TCRdb's table, derived via immunoSEQ multiplex PCR, lists solely in-frame clones and lacks some. The data show about 180,000 clones, 94% seen once. The sequenced sample consisted of blood. The source is a woman between 18 and 29 years old in good health.

This chain links TRBV5-6 with TRBJ2-7; weak D call: TRBD1 (5 bases). Germline V gives CDR1 SGHDT, CDR2 YYEEEE. Trimming stripped 2 bases from V and 5 bases from J, with 14 bases between. This CDR3 spans 14 amino acids. The CDR3 coding sequence is TGTGCCAGCAGCTTCTCATTGCAGGGCCACGAGCAGTACTTC. It encodes CASSFSLQGHEQYF.

V and J are TRBV13 and TRBJ1-1; 7 bases align to TRBD1. Per germline, CDR1 PRHDT and CDR2 FYEKMQ (reference sequence). The J segment lost 0 bases and the V segment lost 5 bases, leaving 3 bases of the junction unmatched. The CDR3 has 14 residues. DNA of the CDR3: TGTGCCAGCAGCATACAGGGGTTGAACACTGAAGCTTTCTTT. It codes for CASSIQGLNTEAFF.

V gene TRBV5-1 combines with J gene TRBJ1-2, with 7 bases fitting TRBD1. Germline V lookup: CDR1 SGHRS, CDR2 YFSETQ. This CDR3 spans 15 amino acids. Trimming removed 4 bases from V and 4 bases from J; junction bases left unmatched: 10. CDR3 region: CASSLGTTGAYGYTF. The DNA of the CDR3 is TGCGCCAGCAGCCTCGGTACCACAGGGGCCTATGGCTACACCTTC. Complete variable domain (other parts from reference TRBV5-1 and TRBJ1-2): KAGVTQTPRYLIKTRGQQVTLSCSPISGHRSVSWYQQTPGQGLQFLFEYFSETQRNKGNFPGRFSGRQFSNSRSEMNVSTLELGDSALYLCASSLGTTGAYGYTFGSGTRLTVV.

The chain is built from TRBV6-5 and TRBJ2-5, with a possible D match to TRBD2 (5 bases). The CDR3 sequence is 16 residues long. Trimming pared 1 base from V and 2 bases from J, leaving 14 bases between. Germline CDR1 MNHEY, CDR2 SVGAGI. CDR3 DNA sequence: TGTGCCAGCAGTTACTTCTCCGGGAACTATCAAGAGACCCAGTACTTC. It yields the protein CASSYFSGNYQETQYF.

The chain is built from TRBV5-1 and TRBJ2-5; possible D gene TRBD1, 5 bases. The CDR3 loop spans 15 amino acids. The V and J ends lost 0 bases and 5 bases respectively, with 14 bases between them. Germline assignment: CDR1 SGHRS and CDR2 YFSETQ. CDR3 DNA: TGCGCCAGCAGCTTGGCCGTCCACCCAGGGGAGACCCAGTACTTC. Protein sequence: CASSLAVHPGETQYF.

This rearrangement joins TRBV19 to TRBJ2-1; no clear D. V was trimmed by 7 bases and J by 9 bases, leaving 13 bases between them. Germline lookup yields CDR1 LNHDA and CDR2 SQIVND (reference sequence). The CDR3 consists of 12 residues. The DNA for the CDR3 is TGTGCCAGTACGCCCCCGCTTGGTGAGCAGTTCTTC. Its protein product is CASTPPLGEQFF.

The chain has TRBV28 and TRBJ2-7; TRBD2 might be the D (5 bases). CDR1 and CDR2 from the germline V gene are MDHEN and SYDVKM. The CDR3 has 15 amino acids. V shed 5 bases and J shed 2 bases, with 16 bases lying between them. CDR3 amino acids: CASSGGTEHPYEQYF. CDR3 nucleotides: TGTGCCAGCAGTGGAGGCACAGAGCATCCCTACGAGCAGTACTTC.

This chain links TRBV7-2 with TRBJ2-7; D may be TRBD2 (6 bases). V lost 1 base to trimming and J lost 3 bases, with 13 bases between them. Germline CDR1 and CDR2: SGHTA and FQGNSA. The CDR3 contains 15 residues. The CDR3, as DNA: TGTGCCAGCAGCTTAGATAAAGGACTATTCTACGAGCAGTACTTC. Translation gives CASSLDKGLFYEQYF.

This rearrangement joins TRBV6-1 to TRBJ1-4; 9 nucleotides line up with TRBD1. V lost 1 base, J lost 8 bases, and 2 bases stayed unmatched. The germline gives CDR1 MNHNS, CDR2 SASEGT. This CDR3 comprises 14 residues. The CDR3 region has the DNA TGTGCCAGCAGTGAAGGGACAGGGGTAGAAAAACTGTTTTTT. It is translated as CASSEGTGVEKLFF.